This entry describes one TCR beta chain. Its antigen is as yet unknown. The read ends 3 residues early relative to the CDR3; the germline J gene fills the gap. Reduced serum IgG, IgA and/or IgM plus specific antibody deficiency defined CVID. CVID subjects had received replacement immunoglobulin for at least one year. CDR1 and CDR2 (germline): SQVTM, ANQGSEA. Trimming took 7 bases from V and 3 from J, leaving 21 bases between them. This CDR3 is built from 15 residues. This sample stems from a study of T cell clonality in common variable immunodeficiency. General observations from the study: Compared with controls, CVID subjects had fewer shared TCRbeta clones. Common variable immunodeficiency TCR beta sequences reportedly had fewer deletions and N-nucleotide insertions.

Assay used: immunoSEQ multiplex PCR; TCRdb lists only in-frame clones, some missing. In total the sample includes 25,000 to 35,000 clones, none of them seen once. The source material was peripheral blood mononuclear cells. The chain carries TRBV29-1 and TRBJ2-5, with TRBD1 as a possible D gene (6 bases). The receptor was isolated from a human donor with common variable immunodeficiency. CDR3 sequence reads: CSARRGSGKEETQYF. The CDR3 DNA, read in part, is TGCAGCGCCCGCAGGGGAAGCGGTAAAGAAGAGACC.